The subject of this entry is one T cell receptor (beta chain). Germline CDR1 and CDR2: LNHDA and SQIVND (reference sequence). The CDR3 has 17 amino acids. Losses at the gene ends were 8 bases for V and 2 bases for J; bases not matched to a gene: 11. This specimen comes from a study of shared clonotypes between healthy human individuals. The assay was immunoSEQ multiplex PCR, and TCRdb's table has in-frame clones only and misses some. The sample yields about 450,000 clones, 65% to 80% seen once. The sequenced material came from PBMCs. This sequence joins TRBV19 and TRBJ2-7, with 14 nucleotides matching TRBD2. This clonotype was sampled from a woman aged 40 to 55 in good health. Some clones in this sample may be carry-over from other donors' samples. CDR3 nucleotides: TGTGCCAGTCACGGGACTAGCGGGAGTTACGGGACCTACGAGCAGTACTTC. It specifies CASHGTSGSYGTYEQYF.